This TCR beta chain was profiled in a study of CD8 T cells in Susac syndrome. The V and J ends lost 10 bases and 4 bases respectively, with 5 bases between them. Per the germline V gene, CDR1 is ENHRY and CDR2 is SYGVKD. The CDR3 extends over 9 amino acids. TCR beta sequencing was performed on blood CD8+ and CD4+ T cells. Purification of the CD8+ and CD4+ T cells relied on negative isolation, and TEMRA cells underwent FACS enrichment. Random hexamers were used to reverse transcribe an amount of about 0.45 to 1 ug RNA. TCRdb reanalysed the immunoSEQ multiplex PCR reads using MiXCR and keeps one entry per CDR3 protein. This sample has nearly 110,000 distinct CDR3 sequences, with around 94% found just once. As for this clonotype: The antigen remains unidentified.

The study's findings and limits: TCR sequencing and HLA analysis covered a relatively small number of individuals.

The origin of this receptor is a human donor with Susac syndrome. Input material: CD8+ T cells from PBMCs. The gene calls are TRBV10-3 and TRBJ2-7; no firm D call. The CDR3 nucleotides are TGTGCCAGGGGATACGAGCAGTACTTC. It encodes CARGYEQYF.